The 9 T cell receptor beta chains below all came from one sample that was sequenced in a study of blood T cell repertoires in COVID-19 (dated by TCRdb to the early 2020s). Receptors were amplified or captured by the immunoSEQ multiplex PCR assay. TCRdb stores this immuneACCESS table with in-frame sequences only. Part of the clones is absent; in the studies checked, under half of the shortfall reflects unresolved V genes, and no reason is known for the rest. This sample gives some 65,000 clones in total; 90% of them show up just once. The ten largest clones capture less than 0.55% of the sample. Sequencing was carried out using peripheral blood. The receptor set was obtained from a man between 50 and 59 years old with COVID-19, enrolled during active disease.

The gene calls are TRBV5-4 and TRBJ2-3; D not resolved. Deletions cut 2 bases from V and 6 bases from J, with 13 bases between. CDR1 and CDR2 from the germline V gene are SGHNT and YYREEE (reference sequence). This CDR3 spans 14 amino acids. The CDR3 protein is CASSFDLATDTQYF. CDR3 in DNA: TGTGCCAGCAGCTTCGACTTGGCCACGGATACGCAGTATTTT.

V usage is TRBV14 and J usage is TRBJ1-1, with D maybe TRBD1 (6 bases). The CDR3 has 16 residues. Looked up from germline, CDR1 is SGHDN and CDR2 is FVKESK. The V and J ends lost 0 bases and 5 bases respectively, with 16 bases between them. The CDR3 protein is CASSQDHTGPWTEAFF. Written as DNA, the CDR3 is TGTGCCAGCAGCCAAGATCATACAGGGCCGTGGACTGAAGCTTTCTTT.

The rearrangement joins TRBV4-1 to TRBJ1-5; no firm D call. CDR1 and CDR2 from the germline V gene are MGHRA and YSYEKL. V lost 4 bases, J lost 4 bases, and 8 bases lay in between. The CDR3 length is 13 residues. CDR3 amino acids: CASSPRTNQPQHF. The CDR3 region has the DNA TGCGCCAGCAGCCCGCGTACTAATCAGCCCCAGCATTTT.

V gene TRBV12-3 or TRBV12-4 combines with J gene TRBJ1-5, with D hard to call. The CDR3 runs 13 residues. Trimming left V 9 bases short and J 0 bases short, with 9 bases between. The chain's CDR3 is CASTDYSNQPQHF. CDR3 coding DNA: TGTGCCAGTACGGACTATAGCAATCAGCCCCAGCATTTT.

This chain uses TRBV10-3 with TRBJ2-7; weak D call: TRBD2 (6 bases). The germline V gene has CDR1 ENHRY and CDR2 SYGVKD. CDR3 size: 15 residues. V lost 5 bases and J lost 0, with 14 bases in between. CDR3 in amino acids: CAISHLRGTSYEQYF. CDR3 nucleotides: TGTGCCATCAGTCATTTGCGCGGGACCTCCTACGAGCAGTACTTC.

The CDR3: CARRRLGRGDYGYTF. The CDR3, as DNA: TGCGCCCGCCGCCGACTGGGCAGGGGGGACTATGGCTACACCTTC. The chain joins TRBV4-1 to TRBJ1-2; 7 bases agree with TRBD1. The J segment lost 3 bases and the V segment lost 11 bases, leaving 15 bases of the junction unmatched. The CDR3 spans 15 residues. Germline assignment: CDR1 MGHRA and CDR2 YSYEKL.

This clone has just one count. The chain carries TRBV19 and TRBJ2-3; 7 bases fit TRBD2. Germline V lookup: CDR1 LNHDA, CDR2 SQIVND (reference sequence). Trimming at V came to 1 base and at J to 2 bases, leaving 3 bases not matched to a gene. The CDR3 loop spans 15 amino acids. The chain's CDR3 is CASSIAGGYTDTQYF. The CDR3 nucleotides are TGTGCCAGTAGTATAGCGGGAGGATACACAGATACGCAGTATTTT.

The gene calls are TRBV18 and TRBJ2-1, with a possible D match to TRBD2 (5 bases). V was shortened by 2 bases and J by 4 bases, with 9 bases between the two germline ends. Germline lookup yields CDR1 KGHSH and CDR2 LQKENI. This CDR3 spans 14 amino acids. The CDR3 loop reads CASSPSDWYNEQFF. CDR3 coding DNA: TGTGCCAGCTCACCATCGGACTGGTACAATGAGCAGTTCTTC.

CDR3 residues: CASSHAGTYGGVDQPQHF. In DNA form, the CDR3 reads TGCGCCAGCAGCCACGCCGGGACATATGGCGGCGTAGATCAGCCCCAGCATTTT. The rearrangement joins TRBV4-1 to TRBJ1-5, with D perhaps matching TRBD1 (6 bases). Germline assignment: CDR1 MGHRA and CDR2 YSYEKL. The V end lost 3 bases, the J end lost 5 bases, and 23 bases lay between the germline ends. The CDR3 runs 18 residues.